This T cell receptor (beta chain) was sequenced during a study of T cell responses to AZD1222 COVID-19 vaccine. The study's findings and limits: None of the repertoires were sampled until the peak T cell response had passed. The span of vaccine-associated CD4 TCRs extended across spike, with dominance at 160-218 and 743-854.

This CDR3 region has 16 residues. The germline V gene has CDR1 SEHNR and CDR2 FQNEAQ (reference sequence). V was cut by 1 base and J by 0 bases, with 11 bases left in between. Libraries were prepared by immunoSEQ multiplex PCR; TCRdb keeps only in-frame clonotypes and omits some of them. The repertoire holds about 130,000 clones, with over 75% as singletons. The sample holds one count of this clone. The antigen is not known. This clonotype was obtained from an adult who received the MenACWY meningococcal vaccine as a control. Source: peripheral blood, taken 28 days after the second dose of the MenACWY control vaccine. The chain employs TRBV7-9 and TRBJ2-3; the D is unclear. The CDR3 coding sequence is TGTGCCAGCAGCTTAGATCATTACTCTAGCACAGATACGCAGTATTTT. The encoded protein is CASSLDHYSSTDTQYF.